The 21 T cell receptor beta chains below come from one sample, sequenced in a study of blood T cell repertoires in COVID-19. Assay used: immunoSEQ multiplex PCR; TCRdb lists only in-frame clones, some missing. The repertoire holds some 210,000 clones, with 92% as singletons. Sequencing used peripheral blood. Receptor source: a man in his sixties with COVID-19, enrolled during active disease.

The V call is TRBV18, the J call TRBJ2-7; 10 nucleotides match TRBD2. The V gene end was trimmed by 3 bases and the J gene end by 5 bases; junction bases not matched to a gene: 4. This CDR3 is 14 amino acids long. Germline V CDR1 and CDR2: KGHSH, LQKENI. The CDR3, as DNA: TGTGCCAGCTCACCGGGACTAGCGCCCAACGAGCAGTACTTC. Translated, it gives CASSPGLAPNEQYF.

This chain joins TRBV7-9 and TRBJ1-1, with TRBD1 matching over 9 bases. The CDR3 runs to 16 residues. V dropped 2 bases and J dropped 3; count of bases not matched to a gene: 7. From germline, CDR1 is SEHNR and CDR2 FQNEAQ (reference sequence). CDR3 in amino acids: CASSLSFTGGHTEAFF. The DNA for the CDR3 is TGTGCCAGCAGCTTATCGTTCACAGGGGGCCACACTGAAGCTTTCTTT.

In this sample, this clone turned up a few times. This rearrangement joins TRBV7-9 to TRBJ2-5, with D possibly matching TRBD2 (7 bases). Trimming left V 5 bases short and J 1 base short, with 14 bases between. The CDR3 contains 15 residues. Germline V gene data show CDR1 as SEHNR and CDR2 as FQNEAQ (reference sequence). CDR3 loop: CASSRWGGGQETQYF. CDR3 bases: TGTGCCAGCAGCCGCTGGGGAGGGGGCCAAGAGACCCAGTACTTC.

This chain joins TRBV27 and TRBJ1-2; no reliable D call. CDR1 MNHEY and CDR2 SMNVEV come from the germline V gene (reference sequence). The CDR3 covers 14 residues. Trimming took 3 bases from V and 7 from J, leaving 15 bases between them. CDR3 in DNA: TGTGCCAGCAGTTTTTCGGCTAGTCCCGGTGGCTACACCTTC. It yields the protein CASSFSASPGGYTF.

The chain couples TRBV3-1 (or the pseudogene TRBV3-2) to TRBJ2-3, with 8 bases identical to TRBD2. Germline V CDR1 and CDR2: LGHDT, YNNKEL (reference sequence). The CDR3 consists of 14 residues. Trimming took 4 bases from V and 4 from J; bases not matched to a gene: 4. The CDR3 region has the DNA TGTGCCAGCAGCCTTAGCGGGATCTCAGATACGCAGTATTTT. Its translation: CASSLSGISDTQYF.

The CDR3 protein is CASSLLGGDYNSPLHF. The CDR3 bases are TGTGCCAGCAGTTTATTGGGGGGAGACTATAATTCACCCCTCCACTTT. The chain combines TRBV28 with TRBJ1-6; possible D gene TRBD1, 5 bases. The CDR3 consists of 16 residues. CDR1 is MDHEN and CDR2 is SYDVKM in the germline V gene. V gave up 1 base and J gave up 3 bases, with 10 bases separating them.

V and J are TRBV5-1 and TRBJ2-3, with 9 bases that match TRBD2. The germline CDR1 and CDR2 sequences are SGHRS and YFSETQ. The ends lost 4 bases at V and 0 bases at J; junction bases unmatched: 15. This CDR3 is 19 amino acids long. The CDR3 DNA is TGCGCCAGCAGCAGATGGCAAGCGGGGGGCCGTCCCAGCACAGATACGCAGTATTTT. It yields the protein CASSRWQAGGRPSTDTQYF.

This rearrangement joins TRBV19 to TRBJ1-1, with 8 bases lining up with TRBD1. With V trimmed by 9 bases and J by 8 bases, 11 bases remained unmatched. The CDR3 runs 13 residues. CDR1 and CDR2 (germline): LNHDA, SQIVND (reference sequence). The CDR3 coding sequence is TGTGCCAGCACCGTACAGGGGGAGAAAGAAGCTTTCTTT. Protein sequence: CASTVQGEKEAFF.

The chain couples TRBV27 to TRBJ1-6, with a tentative D call TRBD1 (6 bases). Germline V gene data show CDR1 as MNHEY and CDR2 as SMNVEV (reference sequence). Trimming removed 0 bases from V and 7 bases from J, with 19 bases in between. This CDR3 is built from 18 residues. The CDR3 bases are TGTGCCAGCAGTTTATCACCCCCTCAGACAGGAAGGAATTCACCCCTCCACTTT. It translates to CASSLSPPQTGRNSPLHF.

The J gene is TRBJ1-5, the V gene TRBV19; D may be TRBD1 (6 bases). V lost 4 bases and J 7 bases, leaving 17 bases between the germline ends. Germline CDR1 reads LNHDA; CDR2 reads SQIVND (reference sequence). The CDR3 is made up of 15 amino acids. The CDR3 sequence is CASSNDRPRRQPQHF. CDR3 coding DNA: TGTGCCAGTAGTAACGACAGGCCCCGCCGGCAGCCCCAGCATTTT.

The chain employs TRBV15 and TRBJ2-2; 8 nucleotides align to TRBD1. The trim removed 5 bases at V and 1 base at J, leaving 0 bases unmatched. Germline loops: CDR1 LNHNV, CDR2 YYDKDF (reference sequence). The CDR3 extends over 14 amino acids. The CDR3 loop is CATSGQGNTGELFF. CDR3 nucleotides: TGTGCCACCAGCGGACAGGGGAACACCGGGGAGCTGTTTTTT.

Comment on this clone: Different DNA sequences within this sample yield the same CDR3. This chain links TRBV2 with TRBJ1-4, with 9 bases identical to TRBD1. The CDR3 consists of 15 residues. Trimming removed 6 bases from V and 0 bases from J; junction bases left unmatched: 2. CDR1 and CDR2 from the germline V gene are SNHLY and FYNNEI. The CDR3 spells CASRGQGTTNEKLFF. CDR3 nucleotide sequence: TGTGCCAGCAGGGGACAGGGAACAACTAATGAAAAACTGTTTTTT.

The chain uses TRBV4-2 and TRBJ1-1; maybe TRBD1 (5 bases). This CDR3 spans 16 amino acids. V was clipped by 1 base and J by 8 bases, with 20 bases between them. Germline V gives CDR1 LGHNA, CDR2 YNFKEQ. The CDR3: CASSQAPRGAGGEAFF. CDR3 bases: TGTGCCAGCAGCCAAGCCCCCCGGGGCGCTGGGGGGGAAGCTTTCTTT.

The chain carries TRBV24-1 and TRBJ1-1; 7 nucleotides line up with TRBD1. Trimming removed 4 bases from V and 0 bases from J; junction bases left unmatched: 10. This CDR3 spans 17 amino acids. CDR1 and CDR2 from the germline V gene are KGHDR and SFDVKD. The DNA for the CDR3 is TGTGCCACCAGTGACCATAGACAGGGCAGCTTGAACACTGAAGCTTTCTTT. The encoded protein is CATSDHRQGSLNTEAFF.

The CDR3 DNA is TGTGCCAGCAGCGACAGGGTCGACACTGAAGCTTTCTTT. As protein: CASSDRVDTEAFF. The V and J genes are TRBV6-6 and TRBJ1-1; 7 nucleotides align to TRBD1. Germline V CDR1 and CDR2: MNHNY, SVGAGI (reference sequence). V shed 6 bases, J shed 3 bases, and the junction held 4 bases outside the gene matches. The CDR3 spans 13 residues.

This clone has just one count. V and J are TRBV11-2 and TRBJ1-4, with a tentative D call TRBD1 (5 bases). Germline V gene sequence: CDR1 SGHAT, CDR2 FQNNGV. V lost 5 bases to trimming and J lost 14 bases, with 12 bases between them. The CDR3 runs 11 residues. The CDR3, as DNA: TGTGCCAGCAGCAGTGGACAAGAGCTGTTTTTT. This encodes CASSSGQELFF. Based on the CDR3 plus reference TRBV11-2 and TRBJ1-4, the full variable domain is EAGVAQSPRYKIIEKRQSVAFWCNPISGHATLYWYQQILGQGPKLLIQFQNNGVVDDSQLPKDRFSAERLKGVDSTLKIQPAKLEDSAVYLCASSSGQELFFGSGTQLSVL.

The rearrangement links TRBV25-1 to TRBJ2-2; 7 nucleotides agree with TRBD2. V trimming: 8 bases; J trimming: 0 bases; junction bases outside the gene matches: 9. CDR1 and CDR2 from the germline V gene are MGHDK and SYGVNS. This CDR3 spans 16 amino acids. The CDR3 nucleotides read TGTGCCAGCCCCCCCACGGGGGGAGCGAACACCGGGGAGCTGTTTTTT. Translation: CASPPTGGANTGELFF.

This chain links TRBV4-2 with TRBJ2-3; 11 nucleotides line up with TRBD2. The germline CDR1 and CDR2 sequences are LGHNA and YNFKEQ. The CDR3 runs to 16 residues. V was clipped by 4 bases and J by 0 bases; unmatched bases: 3. CDR3 sequence reads: CASSRRLAGSTDTQYF. CDR3 DNA sequence: TGTGCCAGCAGCCGACGACTAGCGGGAAGCACAGATACGCAGTATTTT.

This clone was seen just once. The chain is built from TRBV21-1 and TRBJ1-2; TRBD1, the D gene given by the table, was not confirmed from the DNA. TRBV21-1 is a documented pseudogene. The CDR3 is made up of 18 amino acids. Written as DNA, the CDR3 is TGTGCCAGCACCCAGAGAGGACGGGGGGACAGGGGGTCCTATGGCTACACCTTC. Its translation is CASTQRGRGDRGSYGYTF.

The CDR3 is CASSEGQRSALHF. Written as DNA, the CDR3 is TGTGCCAGCAGCGAGGGACAGCGATCCGCCCTCCACTTT. The gene calls are TRBV9 and TRBJ1-6, with TRBD1 matching 7 bases. J lost 14 bases, V lost 3 bases, and 8 bases had no gene match. The CDR3 covers 13 residues. Looked up from germline, CDR1 is SGDLS and CDR2 is YYNGEE.

The V and J genes are TRBV24-1 and TRBJ2-1; no firm D call. CDR1 and CDR2 (germline): KGHDR, SFDVKD. The ends were cut back, 5 bases at V and 5 bases at J, with 9 bases in the middle. The CDR3 loop spans 13 amino acids. The CDR3, as DNA: TGTGCCACCAGTGGCCCAGTTCACAATGAGCAGTTCTTC. Encoded protein: CATSGPVHNEQFF.